This TCR beta chain appears in the sequencing data of a study of T cells of healthy individuals. This clonotype was counted ten times or more. One entry per CDR3 protein, called by TCRdb with MiXCR from the 5' RACE reads. The sample lists about 57,000 distinct CDR3 sequences; roughly 15% were seen once. The germline CDR1 and CDR2 sequences are SGHVS and FNYEAQ. V was pared by 5 bases and J by 5 bases, with 12 bases between. CDR3 length: 13 residues. V is TRBV7-6 and J is TRBJ1-1; tentative D call: TRBD1 (5 bases). The clonotype comes from a human donor in good health. The DNA for the CDR3 is TGTGCCAGCAGCCCCCCACAGGCAACTGAAGCTTTCTTT. Protein: CASSPPQATEAFF.